Given below is one T cell receptor beta chain in context. Its antigen is unknown. The entry originates in a study of shared clonotypes between healthy human individuals. Study context: Those who served as donors were two women and three men between the ages of 18 and 49.

The study, taken as a whole, reports: When naive CD4 clonotypes were compared across several donors, around 5% were shared. Few donors restricted represented genetic and exposure-history diversity.

CD8 cells regarded as naive lacked CD45RO, were positively chosen for CCR7, and omitted terminally differentiated effector memory CD45RA+ cells. Profiled with immunoSEQ multiplex PCR; TCRdb holds only in-frame clones, not every one. The repertoire holds around 600,000 clones, 95% seen once, with about 0.11% in the top ten. There are 15 residues in the CDR3. Germline CDR1 is MGHRA and CDR2 is YSYEKL. J gave up 2 bases and V 2 bases, and 5 bases lay outside the gene matches. The sequenced material came from naive CD8+ T cells sorted from blood. This receptor was obtained from a woman in her twenties or thirties in good health. The chain links TRBV4-1 to TRBJ2-7, with 8 bases aligning to TRBD1. This CDR3 is CASSQRTGSPYEQYF. As DNA, the CDR3 is TGCGCCAGCAGCCAAAGGACAGGGTCCCCCTACGAGCAGTACTTC.